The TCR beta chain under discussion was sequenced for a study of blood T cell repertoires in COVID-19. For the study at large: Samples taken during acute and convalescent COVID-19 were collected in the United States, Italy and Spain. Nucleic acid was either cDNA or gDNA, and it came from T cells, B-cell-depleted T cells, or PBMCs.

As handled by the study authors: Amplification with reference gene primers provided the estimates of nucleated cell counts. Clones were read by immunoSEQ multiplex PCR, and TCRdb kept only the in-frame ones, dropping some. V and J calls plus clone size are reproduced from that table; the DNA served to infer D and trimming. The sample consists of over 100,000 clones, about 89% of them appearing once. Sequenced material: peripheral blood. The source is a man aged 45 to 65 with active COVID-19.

The CDR3 is CSVDRGGTEAFF. CDR3 DNA sequence: TGCAGCGTTGACAGGGGAGGGACTGAAGCTTTCTTT. The chain links TRBV29-1 to TRBJ1-1; D may be TRBD1 (6 bases). Trimming took 3 bases from V and 5 from J, leaving 10 bases between them. The CDR3 runs to 12 residues. The V gene's germline CDR1 is SQVTM and CDR2 ANQGSEA.